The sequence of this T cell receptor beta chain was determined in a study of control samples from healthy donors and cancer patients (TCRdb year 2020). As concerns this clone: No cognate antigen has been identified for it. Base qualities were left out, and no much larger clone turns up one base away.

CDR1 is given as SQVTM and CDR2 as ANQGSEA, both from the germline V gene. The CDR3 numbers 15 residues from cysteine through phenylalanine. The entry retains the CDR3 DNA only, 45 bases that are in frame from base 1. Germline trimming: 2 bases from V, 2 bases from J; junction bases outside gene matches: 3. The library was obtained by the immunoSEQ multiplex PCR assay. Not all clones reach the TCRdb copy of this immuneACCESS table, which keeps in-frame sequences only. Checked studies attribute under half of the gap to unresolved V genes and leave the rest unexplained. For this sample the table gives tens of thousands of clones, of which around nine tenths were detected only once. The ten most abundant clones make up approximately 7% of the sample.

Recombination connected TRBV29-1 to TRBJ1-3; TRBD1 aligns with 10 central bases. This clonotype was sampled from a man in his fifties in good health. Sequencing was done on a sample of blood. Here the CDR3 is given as CSVELGTGAGNTIYF. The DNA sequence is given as TGCAGCGTTGAACTAGGGACAGGGGCTGGAAACACCATATATTTT.